A single sample gave rise to the 22 T cell receptor beta chains below, sequenced in a study of blood T cell repertoires in COVID-19. The repertoire was sequenced with immunoSEQ multiplex PCR; TCRdb's copy has only in-frame clones and lacks some. Here the sample spans around 250,000 clones, approximately 90% being singletons. The sample consisted of PBMCs or T cells enriched from blood (not recorded which). The receptors originated from a human donor in a cohort exposed to, infected with or recovered from COVID-19 (not recorded which). The donor label of this sample is uncertain.

CDR3 residues: CASSSVGGPPDTQYF. Written as DNA, the CDR3 is TGTGCCAGCAGCAGCGTCGGGGGGCCGCCAGATACGCAGTATTTT. The V call is TRBV7-9, the J call TRBJ2-3, with D perhaps matching TRBD2 (7 bases). Germline-derived CDR1 and CDR2 are SEHNR and FQNEAQ (reference sequence). This CDR3 has 15 residues. The V and J ends lost 5 bases and 4 bases respectively, with 16 bases between them.

The chain recombines TRBV6-5 with TRBJ2-7; TRBD1 agrees at 7 bases. The J segment lost 6 bases and the V segment lost 7 bases, leaving 12 bases of the junction unmatched. The length of the CDR3 is 14 residues. CDR1 and CDR2 from the germline V gene are MNHEY and SVGAGI. The CDR3 sequence is CASTHIGGAGEQYF. Written as DNA, the CDR3 is TGTGCCAGCACTCATATAGGGGGCGCGGGCGAGCAGTACTTC.

This clone was seen just once. V usage is TRBV30 and J usage is TRBJ1-5, with 9 bases aligning to TRBD1. V was clipped by 2 bases and J by 0 bases; unmatched bases: 5. The CDR3 length is 16 residues. Germline CDR1 GTSNPN, CDR2 SVGIG (reference sequence). The CDR3 bases are TGTGCCTGGAGTCGGGACAGGGCTAATAGCAATCAGCCCCAGCATTTT. This gives the protein CAWSRDRANSNQPQHF.

The chain has TRBV19 and TRBJ1-5, with 7 bases matching TRBD1. Per germline, CDR1 LNHDA and CDR2 SQIVND (reference sequence). The V segment lost 1 base and the J segment 0 bases; nucleotides outside the gene matches: 12. This CDR3 has 19 residues. The CDR3 is CASSIVRDRGGYSNQPQHF. In nucleotides, the CDR3 is TGTGCCAGTAGTATAGTACGGGACAGAGGGGGATATAGCAATCAGCCCCAGCATTTT.

The chain employs TRBV9 and TRBJ1-2; D is uncertain. CDR1 and CDR2 (germline): SGDLS, YYNGEE. The CDR3 contains 13 residues. V gave up 2 bases and J gave up 7 bases, with 12 bases separating them. CDR3 bases: TGTGCCAGCAGCGTCCGAGTAACGGGTGGCTACACCTTC. It is translated as CASSVRVTGGYTF.

This chain uses TRBV7-2 with TRBJ2-5; D is unresolved. The CDR3 loop spans 11 amino acids. Between the trimmed V and J ends, which lost 7 bases and 7 bases, there was a span of 10 bases. Germline V CDR1 and CDR2: SGHTA, FQGNSA. The DNA of the CDR3 is TGTGCCAGCACCCGATCAGGGACCCAGTACTTC. Its protein product is CASTRSGTQYF.

The rearrangement links TRBV19 to TRBJ2-3; a weak D match, TRBD2 (7 bases). The germline gives CDR1 LNHDA, CDR2 SQIVND (reference sequence). Trimming took off 4 bases at V and 14 bases at J, with 13 bases between the two ends. CDR3 length: 11 residues. The CDR3 coding sequence is TGTGCCAGTAGTAGGGGGGGGCGCGGGTATTTT. Translation gives CASSRGGRGYF.

This chain uses TRBV3-1 (or the pseudogene TRBV3-2) with TRBJ2-3, with a weak D call TRBD2 (6 bases). The CDR3 spans 16 residues. V was pared by 4 bases and J by 7 bases, with 21 bases between. Germline V gene sequence: CDR1 LGHDT, CDR2 YNNKEL (reference sequence). The CDR3, as DNA: TGTGCCAGCAGCCTGATCCGGGACTCCAACATAAATACGCAGTATTTT. It is translated as CASSLIRDSNINTQYF.

The chain joins TRBV27 to TRBJ1-2, with TRBD1 matching over 12 bases. This CDR3 is built from 17 residues. The germline gives CDR1 MNHEY, CDR2 SMNVEV (reference sequence). With V trimmed by 6 bases and J by 3 bases, 11 bases remained unmatched. In DNA form, the CDR3 reads TGTGCCAGCAGACCGGGACAGGGGGCGAACCTCTACTATGGCTACACCTTC. This translates into CASRPGQGANLYYGYTF.

The chain recombines TRBV4-1 with TRBJ1-4, with D possibly matching TRBD1 (5 bases). CDR3 length: 15 residues. V was pared by 4 bases and J by 6 bases, with 15 bases between. The germline V gene encodes CDR1 MGHRA and CDR2 YSYEKL. CDR3 loop: CASSPQGRRDEKLFF. Written as DNA, the CDR3 is TGCGCCAGCAGCCCCCAGGGAAGGAGGGATGAAAAACTGTTTTTT.

The rearrangement links TRBV29-1 to TRBJ1-3; TRBD1 matches at 7 bases. J gave up 0 bases and V 4 bases, and 6 bases lay outside the gene matches. The CDR3 length is 15 residues. Germline CDR1 and CDR2: SQVTM and ANQGSEA. The CDR3 nucleotides read TGCAGCGTTGCAAGACAGGGACCCTCTGGAAACACCATATATTTT. It codes for CSVARQGPSGNTIYF.

The rearrangement joins TRBV6-4 to TRBJ2-2; 11 nucleotides line up with TRBD2. V was clipped by 3 bases and J by 5 bases; unmatched bases: 2. Germline CDR1 is MRHNA and CDR2 is SNTAGT. This CDR3 spans 15 amino acids. CDR3 loop: CASSEGTSGTGELFF. The DNA for the CDR3 is TGTGCCAGCAGTGAAGGGACTAGCGGTACCGGGGAGCTGTTTTTT.

The chain employs TRBV9 and TRBJ1-2, with D perhaps matching TRBD1 (5 bases). Trimming cost V 0 bases and J 6 bases, with 18 bases left between them. Germline CDR1 is SGDLS and CDR2 is YYNGEE. The CDR3 covers 16 residues. The CDR3 coding sequence is TGTGCCAGCAGCGTAGGAGTTGGGGCCGGAGGGAATGGCTACACCTTC. Encoded protein: CASSVGVGAGGNGYTF.

The gene calls are TRBV18 and TRBJ2-3, with D perhaps matching TRBD2 (7 bases). The V end lost 3 bases, the J end lost 3 bases, and 16 bases lay between the germline ends. CDR1 is KGHSH and CDR2 is LQKENI in the germline V gene. The CDR3 sequence is 16 residues long. CDR3 residues: CASSPSGDIATDTQYF. CDR3 DNA sequence: TGTGCCAGCTCACCGAGCGGGGACATAGCAACAGATACGCAGTATTTT.

V and J are TRBV13 and TRBJ2-3; D not certain. The ends were cut back, 1 base at V and 2 bases at J, with 16 bases in the middle. This CDR3 contains 17 residues. Germline-derived CDR1 and CDR2 are PRHDT and FYEKMQ (reference sequence). The CDR3 loop is CASSLAPTALPTDTQYF. The CDR3, as DNA: TGTGCCAGCAGCTTAGCCCCCACAGCCCTACCCACAGATACGCAGTATTTT. Complete variable domain (other parts from reference TRBV13 and TRBJ2-3): AAGVIQSPRHLIKEKRETATLKCYPIPRHDTVYWYQQGPGQDPQFLISFYEKMQSDKGSIPDRFSAQQFSDYHSELNMSSLELGDSALYFCASSLAPTALPTDTQYFGPGTRLTVL.

This clone was found once. The chain has TRBV9 and TRBJ1-1; D may be TRBD1 (6 bases). Trimming pared 5 bases from V and 7 bases from J, leaving 15 bases between. The CDR3 extends over 13 amino acids. Germline CDR1 SGDLS, CDR2 YYNGEE. CDR3 sequence: CASSVTGRGEAFF. The CDR3 coding sequence is TGTGCCAGCAGTGTCACAGGGCGAGGTGAAGCTTTCTTT.

The V gene is TRBV3-1 (or the pseudogene TRBV3-2), the J gene TRBJ1-2; 7 bases agree with TRBD1. This CDR3 is built from 16 residues. Germline-derived CDR1 and CDR2 are LGHDT and YNNKEL (reference sequence). J lost 0 bases, V lost 1 base, and 5 bases had no gene match. CDR3 residues: CASSQGQGPTNYGYTF. The CDR3 DNA sequence: TGTGCCAGCAGCCAAGGACAGGGCCCAACTAACTATGGCTACACCTTC.

This clone was counted between two and nine times. V usage is TRBV20-1 and J usage is TRBJ1-5; 9 bases align to TRBD1. Trimming at V came to 3 bases and at J to 6 bases, leaving 12 bases not matched to a gene. The germline gives CDR1 DFQATT, CDR2 SNEGSKA (reference sequence). The CDR3 runs 16 residues. This CDR3 reads CSASQPGQGGGQPQHF. For the CDR3, the DNA is TGCAGTGCTAGTCAACCGGGACAGGGAGGGGGTCAGCCCCAGCATTTT.

V and J are TRBV20-1 and TRBJ1-1, with D possibly TRBD1 on 6 matching bases. Germline CDR1 and CDR2: DFQATT and SNEGSKA (reference sequence). The ends were cut back, 8 bases at V and 10 bases at J, with 14 bases in the middle. The CDR3 runs 10 residues. The CDR3 DNA reads TGCAGTACAGGGAAATTGGCAGCTTTCTTT. Amino acid sequence: CSTGKLAAFF.

This chain links TRBV7-2 with TRBJ2-2; 7 nucleotides agree with TRBD1. The V and J ends lost 5 bases and 8 bases, in that order; junction bases with no gene match: 8. This CDR3 contains 14 residues. From germline, CDR1 is SGHTA and CDR2 FQGNSA. The CDR3 region has the DNA TGTGCCAGCAGCCCCGGACAGGTTTCAGGGGAGCTGTTTTTT. It encodes CASSPGQVSGELFF.

This CDR3 reads CASSYPTGDSDGYTF. Written as DNA, the CDR3 is TGTGCCAGCAGTTACCCCACAGGGGATAGTGATGGCTACACCTTC. The chain links TRBV6-5 to TRBJ1-2; 7 nucleotides align to TRBD1. CDR3 length equals 15 residues. CDR1 and CDR2 (germline): MNHEY, SVGAGI. V lost 2 bases and J lost 6; bases outside the gene matches: 9.

A single count supports this clone. The sample carries other DNA sequences with the same CDR3. This chain links TRBV19 with TRBJ1-2, with 7 bases fitting TRBD1. Germline assignment: CDR1 LNHDA and CDR2 SQIVND (reference sequence). The CDR3 is made up of 14 amino acids. V dropped 1 base and J dropped 5; count of bases not matched to a gene: 4. CDR3 nucleotides: TGTGCCAGTAGTATAGGTGGCAGGGGGTATGGCTACACCTTC. It codes for CASSIGGRGYGYTF. The entire variable domain, with the rest obtained from reference TRBV19 and TRBJ1-2, is as follows: DGGITQSPKYLFRKEGQNVTLSCEQNLNHDAMYWYRQDPGQGLRLIYYSQIVNDFQKGDIAEGYSVSREKKESFPLTVTSAQKNPTAFYLCASSIGGRGYGYTFGSGTRLTVV.